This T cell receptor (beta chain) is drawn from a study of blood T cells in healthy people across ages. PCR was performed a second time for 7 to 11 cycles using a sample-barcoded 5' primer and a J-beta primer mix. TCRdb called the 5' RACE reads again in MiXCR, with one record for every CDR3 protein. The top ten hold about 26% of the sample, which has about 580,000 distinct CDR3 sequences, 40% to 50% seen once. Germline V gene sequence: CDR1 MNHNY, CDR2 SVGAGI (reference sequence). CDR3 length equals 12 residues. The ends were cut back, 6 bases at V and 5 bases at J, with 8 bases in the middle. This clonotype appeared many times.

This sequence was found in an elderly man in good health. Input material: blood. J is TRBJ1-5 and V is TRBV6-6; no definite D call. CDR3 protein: CASSRQDQPQHF. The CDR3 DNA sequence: TGTGCCAGCAGCCGGCAGGATCAGCCCCAGCATTTT.